This T cell receptor (beta chain) originates from a study of T cell repertoires in cytomegalovirus infection. Study-wide background: Public TCR beta signatures indicated both CMV infection and matching HLA type. Overall study findings and caveats: In two of eight donors, the top clonotype was HLA-C-restricted CMV-specific. Individuals carrying CMV plus the relevant HLA were identified by cumulative frequency of public TCR beta families.

TCRdb processed the reads anew with MiXCR; each CDR3 protein has one entry. This sample has roughly 200,000 distinct CDR3 sequences; about 18% occur once, and the top ten carry almost 25%. The germline V gene encodes CDR1 MNHEY and CDR2 SMNVEV (reference sequence). The CDR3 is 16 amino acids. V lost 5 bases to trimming and J lost 2 bases; unmatched junction nucleotides: 6. Notes on this clonotype: Its cognate antigen is unknown.

The clonotype comes from a human donor in good health (CMV status not recorded). Some clones in this sample may be carry-over from other donors' samples. The sequenced material came from CD8+ T cells from PBMCs. The J gene is TRBJ2-6, the V gene TRBV27; 7 bases map to TRBD1. The CDR3 protein is CASSVRQGAGANVLTF. The CDR3 region has the DNA TGTGCCAGCAGTGTAAGACAGGGAGCTGGGGCCAACGTCCTGACTTTC.